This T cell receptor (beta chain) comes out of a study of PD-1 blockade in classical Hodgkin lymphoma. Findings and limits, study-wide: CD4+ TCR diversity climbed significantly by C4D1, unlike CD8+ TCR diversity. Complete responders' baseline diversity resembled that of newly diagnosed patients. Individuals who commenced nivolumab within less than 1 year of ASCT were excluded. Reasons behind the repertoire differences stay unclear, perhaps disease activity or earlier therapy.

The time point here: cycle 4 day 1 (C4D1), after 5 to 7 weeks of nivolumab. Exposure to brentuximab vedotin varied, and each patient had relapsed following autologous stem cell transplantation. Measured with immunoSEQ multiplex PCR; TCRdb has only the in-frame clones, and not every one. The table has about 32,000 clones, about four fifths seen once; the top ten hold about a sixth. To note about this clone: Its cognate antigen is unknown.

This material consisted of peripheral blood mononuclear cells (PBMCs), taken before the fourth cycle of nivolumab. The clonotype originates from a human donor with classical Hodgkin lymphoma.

The CDR3 reads CASSKGTSGIRVEQFF. In DNA form, the CDR3 reads TGTGCCAGTAGTAAGGGGACTAGCGGGATCAGGGTTGAGCAGTTCTTC. The chain links TRBV19 to TRBJ2-1; TRBD2 agrees at 13 bases. Losses at the gene ends were 4 bases for V and 9 bases for J; bases not matched to a gene: 9. Germline values: CDR1 LNHDA, CDR2 SQIVND (reference sequence). The CDR3 runs 16 residues.